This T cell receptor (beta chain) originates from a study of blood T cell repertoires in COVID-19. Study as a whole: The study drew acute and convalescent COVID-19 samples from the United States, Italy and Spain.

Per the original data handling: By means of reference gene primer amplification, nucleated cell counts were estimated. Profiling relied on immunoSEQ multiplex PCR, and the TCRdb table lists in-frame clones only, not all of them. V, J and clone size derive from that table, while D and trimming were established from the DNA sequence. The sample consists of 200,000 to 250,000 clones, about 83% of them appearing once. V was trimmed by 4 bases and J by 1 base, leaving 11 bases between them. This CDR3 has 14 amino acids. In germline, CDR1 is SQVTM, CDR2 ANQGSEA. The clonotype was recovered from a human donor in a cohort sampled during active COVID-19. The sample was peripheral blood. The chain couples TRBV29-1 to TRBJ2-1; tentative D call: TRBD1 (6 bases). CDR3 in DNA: TGCAGCGTTGGGACAGAACAATCCTACAATGAGCAGTTCTTC. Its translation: CSVGTEQSYNEQFF.